The 2 T cell receptor beta chains listed next were all sequenced from one sample in a study of T cell responses to AZD1222 COVID-19 vaccine. TCRdb keeps only in-frame clones here, not all; method: immunoSEQ multiplex PCR. The sample yields tens of thousands of clones, 75% to 90% seen once. This specimen consisted of peripheral blood, obtained on day 0 of AZD1222 vaccination. These receptors all stem from an adult in good health.

The V gene is TRBV5-1, the J gene TRBJ1-6, with D perhaps matching TRBD1 (6 bases). CDR1 and CDR2 (germline): SGHRS, YFSETQ. Trimming removed 0 bases at V and 10 bases at J, with 14 bases between. The CDR3 has 15 residues. CDR3 residues: CASSLGPGVGSPLHF. CDR3 DNA: TGCGCCAGCAGCTTGGGTCCAGGGGTAGGATCACCCCTCCACTTT.

This clone was detected a few times. The rearrangement uses TRBV10-3 and TRBJ1-1; 10 bases are shared with TRBD1. CDR1 ENHRY and CDR2 SYGVKD come from the germline V gene. The CDR3 is 19 residues long. V trimming: 4 bases; J trimming: 1 base; junction bases outside the gene matches: 15. Here the CDR3 reads CAISGTRGTGAPENTEAFF. CDR3 nucleotide sequence: TGTGCCATCAGTGGAACCCGCGGGACAGGGGCCCCCGAGAACACTGAAGCTTTCTTT.